Sequencing of this T cell receptor (beta chain) was carried out in a study of breast tumors, draining lymph nodes, adjacent tissues. The study, taken as a whole, reports: Tumor and nontumor repertoires were significantly more similar in luminal-like than in basal-like breast cancer.

TCRdb reprocessed the multiplex PCR reads with MiXCR, giving one entry per CDR3 protein. The table shows 50,000 to 75,000 distinct CDR3 sequences, with around three fifths occurring only once. Trimming shortened V by 8 bases and J by 2 bases, and 24 bases separated the two germline ends. Germline V lookup: CDR1 DFQATT, CDR2 SNEGSKA (reference sequence). The CDR3 runs 17 residues. On this clonotype: Its specificity is not known.

This sequence joins TRBV20-1 and TRBJ2-2, with D perhaps TRBD1 or TRBD2 (7 bases each). Material for sequencing was breast tumor tissue. The source of this sequence is a female donor with breast cancer. Some clones in this sample may be carry-over from other donors' samples. The CDR3 sequence is CSFSQGGGDENTGELFF. DNA of the CDR3: TGCAGTTTTTCGCAGGGAGGGGGCGATGAAAACACCGGGGAGCTGTTTTTT.